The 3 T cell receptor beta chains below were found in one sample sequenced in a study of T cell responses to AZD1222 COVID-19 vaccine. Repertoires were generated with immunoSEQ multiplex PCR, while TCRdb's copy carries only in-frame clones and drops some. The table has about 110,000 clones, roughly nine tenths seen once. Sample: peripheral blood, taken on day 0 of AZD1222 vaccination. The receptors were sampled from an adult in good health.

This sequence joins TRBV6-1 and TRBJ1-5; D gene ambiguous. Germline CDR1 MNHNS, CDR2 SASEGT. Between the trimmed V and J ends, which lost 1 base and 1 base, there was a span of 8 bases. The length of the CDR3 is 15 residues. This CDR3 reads CASSEGSVSNQPQHF. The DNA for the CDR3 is TGTGCCAGCAGTGAAGGATCCGTAAGCAATCAGCCCCAGCATTTT.

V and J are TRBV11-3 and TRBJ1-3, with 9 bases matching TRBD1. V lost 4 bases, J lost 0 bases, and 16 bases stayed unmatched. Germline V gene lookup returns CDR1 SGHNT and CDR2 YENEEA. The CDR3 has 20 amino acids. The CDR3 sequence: CASSCHPGQGRTISGNTIYF. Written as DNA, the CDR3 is TGTGCCAGCAGCTGCCACCCGGGACAGGGTAGGACTATCTCTGGAAACACCATATATTTT.

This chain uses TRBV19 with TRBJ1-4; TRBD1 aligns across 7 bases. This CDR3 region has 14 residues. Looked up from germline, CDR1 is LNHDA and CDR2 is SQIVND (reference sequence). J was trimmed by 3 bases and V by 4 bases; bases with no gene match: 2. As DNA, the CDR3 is TGTGCCAGTAGTACGACAGGGTCTAATGAAAAACTGTTTTTT. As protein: CASSTTGSNEKLFF.